This T cell receptor (beta chain) was recovered during a study of blood T cell repertoires in COVID-19. Across the study: T cells, B-cell-depleted T cells, or PBMCs provided the cDNA or gDNA that served as material.

To note about this clone: Sequence at one end of the junction differs from germline and may be a read error.

The CDR3 runs to 13 residues. Looked up from germline, CDR1 is SGHNT and CDR2 is YYREEE (reference sequence). In the original workflow: Amplification of reference gene primers provided the estimated nucleated cell counts. The repertoire was sequenced with immunoSEQ multiplex PCR; TCRdb's copy has only in-frame clones and lacks some. Clone size and the V and J calls come from that table; the DNA yielded D and trimming. The sample contains about 230,000 clones, 84% of which appear only once. The rearrangement links TRBV5-4 to TRBJ2-7; D gene ambiguous. This receptor was taken from an elderly woman with active or convalescent COVID-19. The sample comprised peripheral blood. The CDR3 bases are TGTGCCAGCAGCAACGAATTCGTAGCCCCCGTTGGATTC. This encodes CASSNEFVAPVGF.